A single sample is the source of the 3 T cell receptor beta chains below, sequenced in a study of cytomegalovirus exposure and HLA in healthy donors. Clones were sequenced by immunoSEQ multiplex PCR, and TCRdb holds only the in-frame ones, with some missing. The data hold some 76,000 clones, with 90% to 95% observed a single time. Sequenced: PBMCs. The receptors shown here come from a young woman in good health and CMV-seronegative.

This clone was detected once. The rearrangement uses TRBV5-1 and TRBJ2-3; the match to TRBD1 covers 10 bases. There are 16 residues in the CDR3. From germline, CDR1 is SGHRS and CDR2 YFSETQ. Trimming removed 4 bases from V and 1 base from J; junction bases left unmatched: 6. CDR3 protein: CASSIDRGLGTDTQYF. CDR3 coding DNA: TGCGCCAGCAGCATAGACAGGGGGCTCGGCACAGATACGCAGTATTTT.

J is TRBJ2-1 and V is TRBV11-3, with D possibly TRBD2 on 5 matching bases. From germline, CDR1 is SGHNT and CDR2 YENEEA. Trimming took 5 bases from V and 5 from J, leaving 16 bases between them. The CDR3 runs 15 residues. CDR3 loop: CASSRPEGYHNEQFF. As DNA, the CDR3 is TGTGCCAGCAGCCGGCCCGAGGGCTACCACAATGAGCAGTTCTTC.

The CDR3 loop is CASSRDSSTDTQYF. The CDR3, as DNA: TGTGCCAGCAGCCGGGACAGCTCCACAGATACGCAGTATTTT. The chain is built from TRBV7-9 and TRBJ2-3, with 7 bases identical to TRBD1. J gave up 2 bases and V 5 bases, and 4 bases lay outside the gene matches. The CDR3 spans 14 residues. Germline V gene sequence: CDR1 SEHNR, CDR2 FQNEAQ (reference sequence).